What follows are 25 T cell receptor beta chains derived from one specimen sequenced in a study of radiotherapy plus CTLA-4 blockade in lung cancer. Data came from immunoSEQ multiplex PCR; TCRdb stores just in-frame clones and leaves some out. This sample has around 110,000 clones, with approximately 77% found just once. The sequencing used peripheral blood, collected from a patient treated with radiotherapy plus ipilimumab. The receptor source for this set is a human donor with non-small cell lung cancer that progressed on radiotherapy plus ipilimumab. Some clones in this sample may be carry-over from other donors' samples.

The sample holds one count of this clone. This sequence joins TRBV7-2 and TRBJ1-1; D call uncertain. Trimming pared 1 base from V and 6 bases from J, leaving 12 bases between. The CDR3 contains 14 residues. In germline, CDR1 is SGHTA, CDR2 FQGNSA. CDR3 sequence: CASSLVAAVPEAFF. The CDR3 bases are TGTGCCAGCAGCTTAGTAGCGGCAGTCCCTGAAGCTTTCTTT. Full variable domain (rest looked up from reference TRBV7-2 and TRBJ1-1): GAGVSQSPSNKVTEKGKDVELRCDPISGHTALYWYRQSLGQGLEFLIYFQGNSAPDKSGLPSDRFSAERTGGSVSTLTIQRTQQEDSAVYLCASSLVAAVPEAFFGQGTRLTVV.

J is TRBJ2-5 and V is TRBV7-3, with unresolved D. The V and J ends lost 5 bases and 3 bases respectively, with 10 bases between them. The CDR3 extends over 13 amino acids. The V gene's germline CDR1 is SGHTA and CDR2 FQGTGA. In DNA, the CDR3 is TGTGCCAGCAGCCCTCCTGGGGAAGAGACCCAGTACTTC. It translates to CASSPPGEETQYF.

The CDR3 nucleotides are TGTGCCAGCAGCGTAGGGACTACGAACACTGAAGCTTTCTTT. Translation gives CASSVGTTNTEAFF. The chain is built from TRBV9 and TRBJ1-1, with D uncertain. The CDR3 covers 14 residues. The ends were cut back, 0 bases at V and 1 base at J, with 7 bases in the middle. The V gene's germline CDR1 is SGDLS and CDR2 YYNGEE.

This clone was seen once. The chain has TRBV5-1 and TRBJ2-1; TRBD1 or TRBD2 may be the D gene (5 bases each). The CDR3 is made up of 17 amino acids. Germline V gene lookup returns CDR1 SGHRS and CDR2 YFSETQ. V lost 4 bases and J lost 2, with 19 bases in between. CDR3 sequence (DNA): TGCGCCAGCAGCAGGGACCTTCGGTCTTTCCCCTACAATGAGCAGTTCTTC. It translates to CASSRDLRSFPYNEQFF.

The genes are TRBV6-5 and TRBJ1-1; D is perhaps TRBD1 (5 bases). Germline assignment: CDR1 MNHEY and CDR2 SVGAGI. The CDR3 covers 13 residues. With 8 bases removed from V and 0 bases from J, the gap between germline ends came to 10 bases. DNA of the CDR3: TGTGCCAGCCGACGGGACTTGAACACTGAAGCTTTCTTT. Residues: CASRRDLNTEAFF.

The V call is TRBV11-2, the J call TRBJ2-5, with a weak D call TRBD2 (6 bases). This CDR3 spans 13 amino acids. Between the trimmed V and J ends, which lost 5 bases and 1 base, there was a span of 8 bases. The germline CDR1 and CDR2 sequences are SGHAT and FQNNGV. CDR3 DNA: TGTGCCAGCAGCCGGGGGTCCCAAGAGACCCAGTACTTC. It yields the protein CASSRGSQETQYF.

The chain's CDR3 is CASRNLKQGRDNSPLHF. CDR3 nucleotides: TGTGCCAGCAGGAATTTGAAACAGGGCCGTGATAATTCACCCCTCCACTTT. V usage is TRBV2 and J usage is TRBJ1-6; perhaps TRBD1 as D (6 bases). Germline values: CDR1 SNHLY, CDR2 FYNNEI. This CDR3 has 17 amino acids. V was cut by 6 bases and J by 5 bases, with 20 bases left in between.

This sequence joins TRBV4-2 and TRBJ1-3, with 9 bases matching TRBD1. Germline V lookup: CDR1 LGHNA, CDR2 YNFKEQ. The CDR3 is made up of 17 amino acids. The junction had 11 bases not matched to a gene; V was cut back by 5 bases and J by 3 bases. Here the CDR3 reads CASSSRRQGVIGNTIYF. The CDR3 DNA reads as TGTGCCAGCAGCTCTAGGAGACAGGGGGTGATTGGAAACACCATATATTTT.

Only one count was recorded for this clone. V gene TRBV6-1 combines with J gene TRBJ2-7, with D possibly matching TRBD1 (5 bases). Germline loops: CDR1 MNHNS, CDR2 SASEGT. Trimming shortened V by 5 bases and J by 5 bases, and 10 bases separated the two germline ends. This CDR3 contains 12 residues. The CDR3 spells CASSFDSDEQYF. The CDR3 coding sequence is TGTGCCAGCAGTTTTGACAGTGACGAGCAGTACTTC.

The chain combines TRBV2 with TRBJ1-3; maybe TRBD1 (5 bases). Trimming took off 5 bases at V and 0 bases at J, with 11 bases between the two ends. The V gene's germline CDR1 is SNHLY and CDR2 FYNNEI. The CDR3 contains 15 residues. DNA for the CDR3: TGTGCCAGCAGTTTGACAGTTTACTCTGGAAACACCATATATTTT. Protein: CASSLTVYSGNTIYF.

This chain connects TRBV19 to TRBJ1-5, with 10 nucleotides matching TRBD1. Trimming removed 4 bases from V and 8 bases from J; junction bases left unmatched: 8. Germline V CDR1 and CDR2: LNHDA, SQIVND (reference sequence). The length of the CDR3 is 15 residues. DNA for the CDR3: TGTGCCAGTAGTACGAGGGACAGGGGTGTCGAGCCCCAGCATTTT. This translates into CASSTRDRGVEPQHF.

The V call is TRBV11-2, the J call TRBJ1-6, with no clear D. Germline CDR1 SGHAT, CDR2 FQNNGV. V dropped 8 bases and J dropped 5 bases, with 13 bases sitting between them. This CDR3 contains 14 residues. This CDR3 reads CASGRVRDNSPLHF. The CDR3 DNA reads TGTGCCAGCGGGAGGGTAAGGGATAATTCACCCCTCCACTTT. Supplemented by reference TRBV11-2 and TRBJ1-6, the full variable domain reads EAGVAQSPRYKIIEKRQSVAFWCNPISGHATLYWYQQILGQGPKLLIQFQNNGVVDDSQLPKDRFSAERLKGVDSTLKIQPAKLEDSAVYLCASGRVRDNSPLHFGNGTRLTVT.

The rearrangement uses TRBV6-5 and TRBJ2-7; TRBD1 aligns across 9 bases. The germline gives CDR1 MNHEY, CDR2 SVGAGI. V trimming: 7 bases; J trimming: 1 base; junction bases outside the gene matches: 8. The CDR3 is made up of 15 amino acids. This CDR3 reads CASKGPGQGSYEQYF. CDR3 in DNA: TGTGCCAGCAAGGGACCGGGACAGGGTTCCTACGAGCAGTACTTC.

The table lists this clone with a count of one. The J gene is TRBJ1-1, the V gene TRBV7-3; no clear D gene. The CDR3 loop spans 13 amino acids. Trimming left V 1 base short and J 2 bases short, with 5 bases between. Germline values: CDR1 SGHTA, CDR2 FQGTGA. The CDR3 nucleotides read TGTGCCAGCAGCTTAAGGACCAACACTGAAGCTTTCTTT. Its protein is CASSLRTNTEAFF.

The V call is TRBV5-1, the J call TRBJ1-6, with D maybe TRBD1 (5 bases). The CDR3 runs to 13 residues. V lost 5 bases and J 5 bases, leaving 8 bases between the germline ends. CDR1 is SGHRS, CDR2 YFSETQ, per germline. CDR3 residues: CASSDRNNSPLHF. CDR3 DNA sequence: TGCGCCAGCAGTGACAGAAATAATTCACCCCTCCACTTT.

The chain is built from TRBV7-2 and TRBJ1-1, with D perhaps matching TRBD1 (6 bases). Trimming stripped 5 bases from V and 11 bases from J, with 12 bases between. CDR3 length: 11 residues. Germline values: CDR1 SGHTA, CDR2 FQGNSA. Here the CDR3 reads CASSAEGGAFF. CDR3 nucleotides: TGTGCCAGCAGCGCGGAAGGGGGTGCTTTCTTT.

On this clone itself: This CDR3 is also generated by other DNA sequences in the sample. V gene TRBV5-1 combines with J gene TRBJ1-1; TRBD1 matches at 9 bases. Germline values: CDR1 SGHRS, CDR2 YFSETQ. This CDR3 has 14 amino acids. Trimming removed 4 bases from V and 4 bases from J; junction bases left unmatched: 5. CDR3 amino acids: CASSQGQGGTEAFF. The CDR3 DNA is TGCGCCAGCAGCCAGGGACAGGGCGGCACTGAAGCTTTCTTT.

The chain is built from TRBV5-6 and TRBJ2-1, with D maybe TRBD2 (7 bases). This CDR3 is 15 amino acids long. The V gene's germline CDR1 is SGHDT and CDR2 YYEEEE. V lost 4 bases and J 6 bases, leaving 17 bases between the germline ends. The CDR3: CASSLGGTRVNEQFF. The DNA for the CDR3 is TGTGCCAGCAGCCTCGGGGGGACACGGGTCAATGAGCAGTTCTTC.

CDR3 sequence reads: CASSQRLADYEQYF. Here the CDR3 DNA reads TGCGCCAGCAGCCAGCGACTAGCGGACTACGAGCAGTACTTC. The chain joins TRBV4-1 to TRBJ2-7; 9 nucleotides align to TRBD2. The CDR3 contains 14 residues. The germline gives CDR1 MGHRA, CDR2 YSYEKL. Trimming took 3 bases from V and 3 from J; bases not matched to a gene: 3.

V gene TRBV25-1 combines with J gene TRBJ2-7, with 7 bases matching TRBD1. Trimming removed 10 bases from V and 3 bases from J; junction bases left unmatched: 9. The CDR3 sequence is 13 residues long. Germline-derived CDR1 and CDR2 are MGHDK and SYGVNS. DNA of the CDR3: TGTGCCACCCTGACAGGGCTAGTCTACGAGCAGTACTTC. Its translation is CATLTGLVYEQYF.

The CDR3 region has the DNA TGTGCCAGCAGCCCCCGGACAGGGGATAATTCACCCCTCCACTTT. Encoded protein: CASSPRTGDNSPLHF. The chain combines TRBV7-2 with TRBJ1-6; 9 nucleotides match TRBD1. The CDR3 runs 15 residues. V lost 5 bases, J lost 5 bases, and 4 bases stayed unmatched. Germline CDR1 is SGHTA and CDR2 is FQGNSA.

The rearrangement uses TRBV7-3 and TRBJ2-3, with D possibly called TRBD1 or TRBD2 (6 bases each). Trimming removed 5 bases at V and 4 bases at J, with 7 bases between. Per germline, CDR1 SGHTA and CDR2 FQGTGA. The CDR3 sequence is 12 residues long. Here the CDR3 DNA reads TGTGCCAGCAGCAGGGGGGCAGATACGCAGTATTTT. Its translation: CASSRGADTQYF.

The chain links TRBV7-9 to TRBJ1-2; no firm D call. Germline loops: CDR1 SEHNR, CDR2 FQNEAQ (reference sequence). The CDR3 extends over 13 amino acids. Deletions cut 1 base from V and 8 bases from J, with 11 bases between. In nucleotides, the CDR3 is TGTGCCAGCAGCTTAGGTGACGAGAGGGGCTACACCTTC. This sequence encodes CASSLGDERGYTF.

V usage is TRBV9 and J usage is TRBJ2-2; maybe TRBD2 (5 bases). This CDR3 has 18 amino acids. Germline CDR1 is SGDLS and CDR2 is YYNGEE. The V and J ends lost 0 bases and 3 bases respectively, with 18 bases between them. The CDR3 region has the DNA TGTGCCAGCAGCGTAGTAGCAAGTCGGGGAAGCTACACCGGGGAGCTGTTTTTT. It translates to CASSVVASRGSYTGELFF.

The CDR3 spells CASTPEGPSSYNEQFF. CDR3 in DNA: TGCGCCAGCACGCCAGAGGGGCCTAGCTCCTACAATGAGCAGTTCTTC. The V and J genes are TRBV5-1 and TRBJ2-1, with D perhaps given as TRBD1 or TRBD2 (5 bases each). CDR3 size: 16 residues. Germline V gives CDR1 SGHRS, CDR2 YFSETQ. Trimming took 6 bases from V and 0 from J, leaving 16 bases between them.